This paragraph covers one T cell receptor (beta chain) sequence. The antigen this receptor binds is unknown. Base qualities were left out, and no much larger clone turns up one base away. The germline V end is reduced by 4 bases and the J end by 2 bases; junction bases left unmatched: 2. Including the terminal cysteine and phenylalanine, the CDR3 comprises 14 residues. The sequence is cut down to CDR3 DNA, 42 bases in frame from base 1. In the germline V gene (reference sequence), CDR1 corresponds to MNHNY and CDR2 to SVGAGI. The donors were healthy, HIV-negative adults who had no recently reported acute infections or vaccinations. Every donor was a Caucasian adult residing in Nashville, Tennessee, USA. CD4+ T cells were enriched by magnetic negative selection, after which naive cells were positively selected on CD45RA and the negative fraction was taken as the memory subset. After blood collection by leukapheresis, PBMCs were isolated using Ficoll-Histopaque density gradient centrifugation and then cryopreserved in the vapor phase of liquid nitrogen. Analytical flow cytometry was used to check the purity and quantity of each magnetically sorted T cell population. Genomic DNA was isolated from every sorted fraction and measured by UV absorbance on a Nanodrop 2000c.

Using the deep immunoSEQ assay, TCR CDR3 regions were amplified from genomic DNA by multiplex PCR. Extracted genomic DNA from each cell subset was distributed evenly across all wells of several immunoSEQ 96-well plates, and each plate was treated as a replicate. For sorted subsets, approximately 190 ng genomic DNA, equal to tens of thousands of T cell genomes, was loaded into each replicate PCR. The purified libraries were quantified using a Qubit 3.0 fluorometer, sized with a Bioanalyzer 2100, and then quantified again using the KAPA Library Quantification kit. Every immunoSEQ 96-well plate was sequenced on a separate single-read 150-cycle Illumina NextSeq 550 flow cell. Per the source publication's procedure: Because the immunoSEQ output included only junctional sequences and no quality scores, the filtering could not be the same as the filtering used for full-length reads. To assign V/J genes and CDR3, sequences were annotated against IMGT germline references using PyIR, a Python wrapper for IgBLAST v1.9. Reads with weak V/J assignments (E-value above 1e-6), missing CDR3, stop codons, out-of-frame junctions, or ambiguous translated residues were removed. V3J clonotypes were defined as sequences sharing an identical inferred V gene, J gene, and CDR3 amino acid sequence. Percentage overlap between repertoires was computed as shared unique clonotypes divided by the size of the smaller repertoire. Repertoire richness was assessed with RTK rarefaction, the Chao1 estimator, and Recon v2.1 estimates of unobserved clonotypes. OLGA was used to compute generation probabilities for all TCRbeta clonotypes that the gDNA method yielded from a handful of donors. TCRdb provides this immuneACCESS table in a form limited to in-frame rearrangements. Some clones are lacking; in checked studies, under half of them reflect an unresolved V gene, and why the rest are absent is not known. V and J calls and clone size come straight from that table; D and trimming were deduced from the DNA. The sample includes over 950,000 clones, with around 77% observed a single time. The ten largest clones capture roughly 0.9% of the sample.

These data originate in a study of shared clonotypes between healthy human individuals (dated by TCRdb to 2018 to 2020). With regard to the full study: The cohort included three men and two women between 18 and 49 years of age. The study deeply sequenced blood TCR repertoires of several healthy adults to estimate repertoire size and the extent of clonotype sharing between individuals. Per donor, leukapheresis produced somewhere between about 0.85 and 10 billion PBMCs. Per donor, three plates each were used for CD4 naive and CD4 memory, two for CD8 naive, and one for CD8 memory. Different laboratories and diverse techniques were used to prepare libraries and sequence TCR repertoires, to increase sequencing depth and limit assay-specific biases. Overall study results and their limits: The small number of donors limited the genetic and exposure-history diversity represented. Pairwise subsampling led to the expectation that sequencing depth would affect the degree of clonotype sharing among donors. Rarefaction of sorted-subset datasets indicated incomplete sequencing despite the large sequencing depth. Sampling was limited to blood, and TCR repertoires in tissue likely differ from TCR repertoires in blood. Across a few donors, around 5% of naive CD4, roughly 3.8% of naive CD8, 2.3% of memory CD4, and about 0.4% of memory CD8 clonotypes were shared. Naive subsets generally had larger estimated clonotype richness than memory subsets did. Compared with non-shared clonotypes, clonotypes shared by all four sorted-subset donors had higher generation probabilities.

Sequencing used memory CD4+ T cells from PBMCs. This sample's cell subset or site label indicates: CD45RA-negative fraction. Recombination joined TRBV6-6 with TRBJ1-3; TRBD1 agrees with 7 junctional bases. The source of this sequence is a man younger than 30 in good health. Some clones in this sample may be carry-over from other donors' samples. The CDR3 in this case is CASSSTGAGNTIYF. The DNA sequence follows: TGTGCCAGCAGTTCTACAGGGGCTGGAAACACCATATATTTT.